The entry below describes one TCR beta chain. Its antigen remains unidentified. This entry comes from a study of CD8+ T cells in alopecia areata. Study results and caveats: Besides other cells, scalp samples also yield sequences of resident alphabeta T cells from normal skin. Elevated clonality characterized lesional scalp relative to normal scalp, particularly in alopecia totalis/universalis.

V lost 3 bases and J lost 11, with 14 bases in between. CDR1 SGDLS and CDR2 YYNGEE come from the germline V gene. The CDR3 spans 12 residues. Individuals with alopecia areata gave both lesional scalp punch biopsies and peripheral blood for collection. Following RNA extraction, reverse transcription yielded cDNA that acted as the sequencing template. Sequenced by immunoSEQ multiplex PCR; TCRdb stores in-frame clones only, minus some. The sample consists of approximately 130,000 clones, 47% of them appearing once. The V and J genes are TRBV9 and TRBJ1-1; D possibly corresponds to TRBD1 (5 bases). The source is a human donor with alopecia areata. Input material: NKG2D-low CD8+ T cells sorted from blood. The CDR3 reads CASSEEGEGAFF. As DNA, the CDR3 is TGTGCCAGCAGCGAGGAAGGGGAGGGGGCTTTCTTT.